The 17 T cell receptor beta chains below were found in one sample sequenced in a study of molecular identifiers for immune sequencing clone quantification. One entry per CDR3 protein, called by TCRdb with MiXCR from the PCR reads. This table has about 23,000 distinct CDR3 sequences, more than 15% appearing once. The specimen sequenced was naive CD8+ T cells from blood, with Jurkat cell RNA spiked in. As to subset: FACS-sorted CD8+CD4-CCR7+CD45RA+ naive T cells. The origin of the receptors is a human donor in good health. Some libraries in this study had Jurkat cell RNA spiked in.

This clonotype is labeled medium-sized. The J gene is TRBJ2-7, the V gene TRBV5-4; 8 nucleotides align to TRBD1. The CDR3 is made up of 15 amino acids. Germline CDR1 SGHNT, CDR2 YYREEE (reference sequence). The ends lost 1 base at V and 3 bases at J; junction bases unmatched: 6. CDR3 in amino acids: CASSLFGQGVYEQYF. The CDR3, as DNA: TGTGCCAGCAGCTTGTTCGGACAGGGAGTCTACGAGCAGTACTTC. Complete variable domain (other parts from reference TRBV5-4 and TRBJ2-7): ETGVTQSPTHLIKTRGQQVTLRCSSQSGHNTVSWYQQALGQGPQFIFQYYREEENGRGNFPPRFSGLQFPNYSSELNVNALELDDSALYLCASSLFGQGVYEQYFGPGTRLTVT.

This clonotype was detected ten times or more. This chain uses TRBV2 with TRBJ2-5, with D possibly being TRBD1 or TRBD2 (5 bases each). Germline-derived CDR1 and CDR2 are SNHLY and FYNNEI. CDR3 size: 14 residues. V lost 1 base to trimming and J lost 1 base, with 7 bases between them. The CDR3 loop is CASSEGGVQETQYF. The CDR3 region has the DNA TGTGCCAGCAGTGAAGGAGGGGTCCAAGAGACCCAGTACTTC.

This clonotype was counted at least ten times. The chain joins TRBV5-1 to TRBJ1-5; the D gene is possibly TRBD1 (5 bases). The CDR3 is 13 amino acids. In germline, CDR1 is SGHRS, CDR2 YFSETQ. V lost 4 bases and J lost 5, with 10 bases in between. The CDR3 protein is CASSHGTDQPQHF. In DNA form, the CDR3 reads TGCGCCAGCAGCCACGGGACGGATCAGCCCCAGCATTTT.

This clonotype occurred many times. The J gene is TRBJ1-1, the V gene TRBV9; 8 positions agree with TRBD1. CDR1 is SGDLS and CDR2 is YYNGEE in the germline V gene. With 6 bases clipped from V and 5 bases from J, the junction kept 12 bases outside the gene matches. The CDR3 is 15 amino acids. The CDR3 sequence is CASTQGAGRFTEAFF. Here the CDR3 DNA reads TGTGCCAGCACCCAGGGGGCGGGAAGGTTTACTGAAGCTTTCTTT. Complete variable domain (other parts from reference TRBV9 and TRBJ1-1): DSGVTQTPKHLITATGQRVTLRCSPRSGDLSVYWYQQSLDQGLQFLIQYYNGEERAKGNILERFSAQQFPDLHSELNLSSLELGDSALYFCASTQGAGRFTEAFFGQGTRLTVV.

This clonotype was seen repeatedly, ten times or more. This sequence joins TRBV21-1 and TRBJ1-6. TRBV21-1 is noted as a pseudogene. The CDR3 runs to 16 residues. CDR3 coding DNA: TGTGCCAGCAGCAAAGAGAGGAGGGACTATAATTCACCCCTCCACTTT. It is translated as CASSKERRDYNSPLHF.

The V gene is TRBV12-3 or TRBV12-4, the J gene TRBJ2-1, with D possibly matching TRBD2 (6 bases). V dropped 3 bases and J dropped 2 bases, with 11 bases sitting between them. The CDR3 is 15 amino acids. The CDR3 region is CASSFGTVPYNEQFF. Written as DNA, the CDR3 is TGTGCCAGCAGTTTCGGGACTGTACCCTACAATGAGCAGTTCTTC.

By share, this clonotype ranks as medium-sized. This chain joins TRBV24-1 and TRBJ2-3; D is uncertain. Germline lookup yields CDR1 KGHDR and CDR2 SFDVKD. Between the trimmed V and J ends, which lost 3 bases and 4 bases, there was a span of 13 bases. This CDR3 region has 15 residues. The CDR3 nucleotides are TGTGCCACCAGTGATCCAAGACTGCGGCCAGATACGCAGTATTTT. Protein sequence: CATSDPRLRPDTQYF.

This clonotype has a handful of counts. The CDR3 sequence is CASSHDRGLETQYF. As DNA, the CDR3 is TGTGCCAGCAGTCACGACAGGGGGCTAGAGACCCAGTACTTC. This chain joins TRBV13 and TRBJ2-5; 10 bases line up with TRBD1. The CDR3 is 14 residues long. Germline lookup yields CDR1 PRHDT and CDR2 FYEKMQ (reference sequence). The trim removed 6 bases at V and 4 bases at J, leaving 5 bases unmatched.

By frequency in the sample, this clonotype is medium-sized. The chain carries TRBV7-9 and TRBJ2-5; TRBD2 aligns across 10 bases. Germline V CDR1 and CDR2: SEHNR, FQNEAQ (reference sequence). V shed 4 bases and J 2 bases; nucleotides not matched to a gene: 10. The CDR3 spans 17 residues. The chain's CDR3 is CASSSPPSGSHQETQYF. CDR3 nucleotide sequence: TGTGCCAGCAGCTCTCCGCCTAGCGGGAGTCATCAAGAGACCCAGTACTTC.

The table lists this clonotype with many counts. V is TRBV4-2 and J is TRBJ2-3; D not certain. The V end lost 0 bases, the J end lost 2 bases, and 12 bases lay between the germline ends. CDR3 length: 16 amino acids. From germline, CDR1 is LGHNA and CDR2 YNFKEQ. The CDR3 is CASSQDIAVITDTQYF. DNA for the CDR3: TGTGCCAGCAGCCAAGATATCGCCGTAATCACAGATACGCAGTATTTT.

This clonotype is a singleton in its sample. Being one base from a much bigger clone, this may be a read error. This chain uses TRBV6-5 with TRBJ2-6; D is unclear. Per germline, CDR1 MNHEY and CDR2 SVGAGI. CDR3 length: 14 residues. The CDR3 region is CASTLYSEANVLTF. For the CDR3, the DNA is TGTGCCAGCACACTTTACTCTGAGGCCAACGTCCTGACTTTC.

This clonotype was detected ten times or more. The chain is built from TRBV11-2 and TRBJ2-3, with 8 bases that match TRBD2. J gave up 5 bases and V 2 bases, and 6 bases lay outside the gene matches. CDR1 is SGHAT and CDR2 is FQNNGV in the germline V gene. The CDR3 totals 15 residues. CDR3 DNA: TGTGCCAGCAGCTTACGGGGGGGCCGGGTAGATACGCAGTATTTT. Encoded protein: CASSLRGGRVDTQYF.

This clonotype was seen ten or more times. This chain connects TRBV13 to TRBJ2-3; D unresolved. CDR1 is PRHDT and CDR2 is FYEKMQ in the germline V gene (reference sequence). Trimming left V 2 bases short and J 2 bases short, with 8 bases between. CDR3 length: 14 residues. CDR3 DNA: TGTGCCAGCAGCTTAAAACAGTCCACAGATACGCAGTATTTT. It is translated as CASSLKQSTDTQYF.

This clonotype appeared many times. This chain links TRBV18 with TRBJ2-5, with 8 bases that match TRBD1. Germline loops: CDR1 KGHSH, CDR2 LQKENI. The CDR3 extends over 16 amino acids. Germline trimming cut 4 bases from V and 2 bases from J; bases unmatched to any gene: 9. CDR3 residues: CASSHLDRERQETQYF. The CDR3 coding sequence is TGTGCCAGCTCACACTTGGACAGGGAGAGGCAAGAGACCCAGTACTTC.

This clonotype showed up many times. The chain carries TRBV4-1 and TRBJ1-1; D is unclear. The CDR3 has 16 residues. Trimming removed 4 bases at V and 3 bases at J, with 18 bases between. Germline CDR1 is MGHRA and CDR2 is YSYEKL. The CDR3: CASSRSPTTTYTEAFF. Written as DNA, the CDR3 is TGCGCCAGCAGCCGAAGTCCAACGACAACCTACACTGAAGCTTTCTTT.

This clonotype was seen a single time. Possible read error: a much larger clone is one base away. The conserved final phenylalanine or tryptophan is absent from the CDR3, which likely points to a read error. J is TRBJ2-7 and V is TRBV6-5, with a tentative D call TRBD1 (6 bases). V lost 4 bases to trimming and J lost 6 bases, with 19 bases between them. Germline V gene data show CDR1 as MNHEY and CDR2 as SVGAGI. The CDR3 length is 15 residues. The CDR3 reads CASSFIREQGFEQYY. CDR3 nucleotide sequence: TGTGCCAGCAGTTTTATCCGGGAACAGGGTTTCGAGCAGTACTAC.

Notes on this clonotype: An end of the junction does not agree with germline; a read error may underlie this. The genes are TRBV10-2 and TRBJ1-3; D remains ambiguous. CDR3 length: 16 amino acids. Germline V gives CDR1 WSHSY, CDR2 SAAADI. DNA of the CDR3: TGCGCCAGCAGTGAGTTCCGACACTTCCCTGGAGACACCATATATTTT. Translation: CASSEFRHFPGDTIYF.